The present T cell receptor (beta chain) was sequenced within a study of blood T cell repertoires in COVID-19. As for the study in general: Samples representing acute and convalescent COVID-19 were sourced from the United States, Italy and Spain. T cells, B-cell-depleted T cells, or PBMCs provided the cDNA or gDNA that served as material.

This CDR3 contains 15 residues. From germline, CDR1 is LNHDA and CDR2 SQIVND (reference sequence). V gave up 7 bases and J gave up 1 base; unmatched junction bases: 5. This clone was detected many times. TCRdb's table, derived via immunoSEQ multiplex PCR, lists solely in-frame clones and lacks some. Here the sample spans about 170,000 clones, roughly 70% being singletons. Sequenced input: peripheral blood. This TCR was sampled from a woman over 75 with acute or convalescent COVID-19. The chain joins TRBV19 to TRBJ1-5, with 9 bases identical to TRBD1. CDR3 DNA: TGTGCCAGTAAACGGGACAGGGTAAGCAATCAGCCCCAGCATTTT. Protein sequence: CASKRDRVSNQPQHF.